This entry concerns a single TCR beta chain. The target antigen is unknown. This sample was taken from a study of CD8 T cells in ankylosing spondylitis. Overall study results and limits: Some motif variants were previously reported in reactive arthritis synovial fluid and blood. Seemingly distinctive of ankylosing spondylitis blood was a TCR beta motif formed by eight highly homologous variants.

Each TCR beta library was made by quantitative 5'-RACE that incorporated molecular barcodes. TCRdb reprocessed the 5' RACE reads with MiXCR, giving one entry per CDR3 protein. Of some 840,000 distinct CDR3 sequences in the sample, approximately 12% were seen once. CDR1 and CDR2 (germline): KGHDR, SFDVKD. The CDR3 length is 15 residues. V was pared by 3 bases and J by 10 bases, with 11 bases of the junction left unmatched. This TCR derives from a male donor with ankylosing spondylitis. Material for sequencing was blood, either unsorted or a sorted T cell fraction (not recorded which). V and J are TRBV24-1 and TRBJ1-5, with 7 bases identical to TRBD1. CDR3 nucleotides: TGTGCCACCAGTGATACAAAGACAGGGACCGTTCCCCAGCATTTT. This encodes CATSDTKTGTVPQHF.